This TCR beta chain was profiled in a study of T cells in Graves' hyperthyroidism and ophthalmopathy. For the study at large: Staff took peripheral blood when the initial diagnosis was made, before any treatment began.

The CDR3 length is 14 residues. The germline V gene encodes CDR1 DFQATT and CDR2 SNEGSKA (reference sequence). Trimming removed 3 bases at V and 3 bases at J, with 12 bases between. The definition of stable Graves' hyperthyroidism was no ophthalmopathy progression within 18 months. Newly diagnosed hyperthyroidism patients aged 18 to 65 years had disease lasting under 2 months. Exclusion followed for patients with uncontrolled infection, other autoimmune disease, pregnancy or lactation. What was amplified from RNA transcripts were TCR beta CDR3 regions. A first-round RT-PCR of the TCR CDR3 used the HTBI primer set. MiXCR, run by TCRdb on the multiplex PCR reads, gives a single entry per CDR3 protein. The top ten hold about 14% of the sample, which has around 450,000 distinct CDR3 sequences, 15% to 19% seen once. This clonotype was counted ten times or more.

Sequencing was performed on blood. The TCR sequence derives from a woman between 18 and 29 years old with Graves' hyperthyroidism. The V gene is TRBV20-1, the J gene TRBJ2-1; D uncertain. The CDR3 nucleotides read TGCAGTGCTAGTTCCGAATGGGACTACAATGAGCAGTTCTTC. Amino acids: CSASSEWDYNEQFF.